Below are 29 T cell receptor beta chains sequenced from a single sample in a study of cytomegalovirus exposure and HLA in healthy donors. PCR used 60 Vbeta primers and 13 Jbeta primers. TCRdb's copy holds only in-frame clones and misses some; the assay was immunoSEQ multiplex PCR. The repertoire has tens of thousands of clones, approximately 81% of them found once; the top ten carry less than 3%. Sequences were obtained from PBMCs. These TCRs come from a woman in her thirties in good health and CMV-seronegative.

The chain carries TRBV7-9 and TRBJ1-4; D is unresolved. This CDR3 region has 15 residues. Per the germline V gene, CDR1 is SEHNR and CDR2 is FQNEAQ (reference sequence). V gave up 5 bases and J gave up 7 bases, with 17 bases separating them. This CDR3 is CASSPPPQSGEKLFF. In nucleotides, the CDR3 is TGTGCCAGCAGCCCGCCCCCCCAGTCTGGTGAAAAACTGTTTTTT.

The V call is TRBV19, the J call TRBJ2-5; no firm D call. The J call may be incorrect, as the DNA end agrees better with TRBJ2-7. Germline assignment: CDR1 LNHDA and CDR2 SQIVND (reference sequence). The CDR3 length is 14 residues. CDR3 DNA sequence: TGTGCCAGTAGTACCCGAGATAGCTCCTACGAGCAGTACTTC. Translating gives CASSTRDSSYEQYF.

The rearrangement joins TRBV19 to TRBJ1-6; D is unresolved. The germline gives CDR1 LNHDA, CDR2 SQIVND (reference sequence). There are 15 residues in the CDR3. The V gene lost 7 bases and the J gene lost 8 bases, with 18 bases spanning the gap. The CDR3 spells CASTLGRQADSPLHF. The CDR3 DNA is TGTGCCAGTACCCTCGGAAGGCAGGCTGATTCACCCCTCCACTTT.

This CDR3 reads CASRDRGGETQYF. Written as DNA, the CDR3 is TGTGCCAGTAGAGACAGGGGAGGCGAGACCCAGTACTTC. The chain combines TRBV19 with TRBJ2-5; TRBD1 matches 8 bases. Losses at the gene ends were 6 bases for V and 5 bases for J; bases not matched to a gene: 5. This CDR3 region has 13 residues. From germline, CDR1 is LNHDA and CDR2 SQIVND (reference sequence).

The chain combines TRBV11-3 with TRBJ2-5; D might be TRBD2 (5 bases). This CDR3 spans 15 amino acids. Trimming cost V 2 bases and J 2 bases, with 12 bases left between them. Germline-derived CDR1 and CDR2 are SGHNT and YENEEA. The CDR3 protein is CASSLSGLDQETQYF. In DNA, the CDR3 is TGTGCCAGCAGCTTAAGCGGACTCGATCAAGAGACCCAGTACTTC.

This rearrangement joins TRBV7-8 to TRBJ1-1; the match to TRBD1 covers 7 bases. From germline, CDR1 is SGHVS and CDR2 FQNEAQ. The CDR3 runs 16 residues. With V trimmed by 3 bases and J by 0 bases, 7 bases remained unmatched. DNA for the CDR3: TGTGCCAGCAGCTTTGGGACAGTCGATATGAACACTGAAGCTTTCTTT. This codes for CASSFGTVDMNTEAFF.

The rearrangement links TRBV11-3 to TRBJ2-4, with 7 bases lining up with TRBD1. With 5 bases clipped from V and 9 bases from J, the junction kept 10 bases outside the gene matches. Germline assignment: CDR1 SGHNT and CDR2 YENEEA. The CDR3 is 14 residues long. The chain's CDR3 is CASSDRQGEGIQYF. CDR3 coding DNA: TGTGCCAGCAGCGACCGACAGGGTGAGGGCATTCAGTACTTC.

The genes are TRBV6-5 and TRBJ1-2; no definite D call. The CDR3 totals 15 residues. Germline loops: CDR1 MNHEY, CDR2 SVGAGI. The ends were cut back, 4 bases at V and 1 base at J, with 13 bases in the middle. Here the CDR3 DNA reads TGTGCCAGCAGTTCGGGGATACAAAGTAACTATGGCTACACCTTC. Protein product: CASSSGIQSNYGYTF.

The sample holds a few counts of this clone. The germline gene is not matched at one end of the junction; a read error may be the cause. The rearrangement links TRBV7-9 to TRBJ2-6, with D tentatively TRBD1 (5 bases). There are 17 residues in the CDR3. CDR1 and CDR2 from the germline V gene are SEHNR and FQNEAQ (reference sequence). The CDR3, as DNA: TGTTCCAGCAGCTTTAACAATCCGGCCTCTGGGGCCAACGGCCTGACTTTC. Residues: CSSSFNNPASGANGLTF. The full variable domain, completed using reference TRBV7-9 and TRBJ2-6, is DTGVSQNPRHKITKRGQNVTFRCDPISEHNRLYWYRQTLGQGPEFLTYFQNEAQLEKSRLLSDRFSAERPKGSFSTLEIQRTEQGDSAMYLCSSSFNNPASGANGLTFGAGSRLTVL.

The CDR3 spells CAISESGGTNTEAFF. The CDR3 bases are TGTGCCATCAGTGAGTCGGGGGGGACGAACACTGAAGCTTTCTTT. The chain employs TRBV10-3 and TRBJ1-1; possibly TRBD1 for D (5 bases). Germline V gives CDR1 ENHRY, CDR2 SYGVKD. The CDR3 totals 15 residues. V was shortened by 0 bases and J by 1 base, with 9 bases between the two germline ends.

This chain links TRBV28 with TRBJ2-7, with D tentatively TRBD1 (6 bases). The CDR3 contains 15 residues. The germline gives CDR1 MDHEN, CDR2 SYDVKM. Trimming left V 1 base short and J 2 bases short, with 12 bases between. CDR3 sequence (DNA): TGTGCCAGCAGTTTATTTCGGACAGCTACCTACGAGCAGTACTTC. As protein: CASSLFRTATYEQYF.

CDR3 region: CASSSGFGRVNTEAFF. The DNA for the CDR3 is TGTGCCAGCAGTTCGGGGTTTGGACGGGTGAACACTGAAGCTTTCTTT. The V call is TRBV6-5, the J call TRBJ1-1; unclear D gene. CDR1 MNHEY and CDR2 SVGAGI come from the germline V gene. This CDR3 region has 16 residues. The germline V and J ends were trimmed by 4 bases and 0 bases, with 15 bases remaining between them.

The chain links TRBV4-1 to TRBJ2-5; TRBD1 might be the D (5 bases). V gave up 3 bases and J gave up 5 bases, with 16 bases separating them. The CDR3 length is 15 residues. Per germline, CDR1 MGHRA and CDR2 YSYEKL. The CDR3 DNA is TGCGCCAGCAGCCAGGACCAGGGAAGTGGGGAGACCCAGTACTTC. Protein product: CASSQDQGSGETQYF.

V gene TRBV19 combines with J gene TRBJ1-1; weak D call: TRBD1 (6 bases). This CDR3 has 13 amino acids. Deletions cut 4 bases from V and 12 bases from J, with 18 bases between. CDR1 is LNHDA, CDR2 SQIVND, per germline (reference sequence). This CDR3 reads CASSKVGGARTFF. CDR3 in DNA: TGTGCCAGTAGTAAGGTTGGGGGCGCGAGAACTTTCTTT.

This sequence joins TRBV6-1 and TRBJ2-3; 8 bases are shared with TRBD2. CDR3 length equals 16 residues. In germline, CDR1 is MNHNS, CDR2 SASEGT. V shed 2 bases, J shed 6 bases, and the junction held 10 bases outside the gene matches. The chain's CDR3 is CASSEIGRGAIDTQYF. The CDR3 DNA follows: TGTGCCAGCAGTGAAATAGGGCGGGGGGCAATCGATACGCAGTATTTT.

The V call is TRBV4-3, the J call TRBJ1-1; D unclear. Germline CDR1 and CDR2: LGHNA and YSLEER. Between the trimmed V and J ends, which lost 1 base and 11 bases, there was a span of 17 bases. The length of the CDR3 is 14 residues. The CDR3 bases are TGCGCCAGCAGCCAAGTTTGGGCAGCCCCGGTGGCTTTCTTT. Its translation: CASSQVWAAPVAFF.

This clone was detected only once. The J gene is TRBJ2-1, the V gene TRBV10-3; D is ambiguous. V lost 7 bases to trimming and J lost 0 bases, with 19 bases between them. The length of the CDR3 is 17 residues. The germline CDR1 and CDR2 sequences are ENHRY and SYGVKD. The CDR3 spells CAITELQSSSSYNEQFF. CDR3 DNA: TGTGCCATCACCGAGCTACAGAGTTCCAGCTCCTACAATGAGCAGTTCTTC.

This chain links TRBV6-1 with TRBJ1-3; the D is unclear. The CDR3 covers 15 residues. Per germline, CDR1 MNHNS and CDR2 SASEGT. The V end was cut by 7 bases, the J end by 4 bases, with 17 bases between. The CDR3 DNA is TGTGCCAGCAAAGGAGATCCGGTCGAGGGAAACACCATATATTTT. The encoded protein is CASKGDPVEGNTIYF.

The V call is TRBV27, the J call TRBJ2-3; TRBD2 matches at 14 bases. The CDR3 consists of 17 residues. With V trimmed by 0 bases and J by 1 base, 0 bases remained unmatched. Germline CDR1 reads MNHEY; CDR2 reads SMNVEV (reference sequence). In nucleotides, the CDR3 is TGTGCCAGCAGTTTATCGGGACTAGCGGGGGGCACAGATACGCAGTATTTT. Its protein is CASSLSGLAGGTDTQYF.

This clone appeared a few times. This chain uses TRBV7-9 with TRBJ2-7; D possibly corresponds to TRBD1 (6 bases). The V and J ends lost 2 bases and 2 bases respectively, with 10 bases between them. The CDR3 sequence is 14 residues long. CDR1 SEHNR and CDR2 FQNEAQ come from the germline V gene (reference sequence). CDR3 loop: CASSLTGKTYEQYF. DNA for the CDR3: TGTGCCAGCAGCTTAACAGGGAAGACCTACGAGCAGTACTTC.

The chain joins TRBV7-9 to TRBJ2-5, with TRBD2 identical over 7 bases. Germline V lookup: CDR1 SEHNR, CDR2 FQNEAQ (reference sequence). This CDR3 has 17 amino acids. The V segment lost 0 bases and the J segment 3 bases; nucleotides outside the gene matches: 10. Here the CDR3 reads CASSLAPPWTSKETQYF. The CDR3 coding sequence is TGTGCCAGCAGCTTAGCCCCCCCTTGGACTAGTAAAGAGACCCAGTACTTC.

This clone occurred a few times. The genes are TRBV5-6 and TRBJ2-7; D not resolved. With 4 bases removed from V and 4 bases from J, the gap between germline ends came to 18 bases. The CDR3 has 15 amino acids. CDR1 and CDR2 from the germline V gene are SGHDT and YYEEEE. CDR3 nucleotide sequence: TGTGCCAGCAGCCGTCCCACTCCCCCGACTTACGAGCAGTACTTC. Translating it yields CASSRPTPPTYEQYF. The full variable domain, rest sourced from reference TRBV5-6 and TRBJ2-7, is DAGVTQSPTHLIKTRGQQVTLRCSPKSGHDTVSWYQQALGQGPQFIFQYYEEEERQRGNFPDRFSGHQFPNYSSELNVNALLLGDSALYLCASSRPTPPTYEQYFGPGTRLTVT.

A remark on this clone: At one boundary the junction diverges from the germline segment, which might be a read error. The chain employs TRBV27 and TRBJ1-1; the D is unclear. The CDR3 has 13 residues. The V gene's germline CDR1 is MNHEY and CDR2 SMNVEV (reference sequence). The CDR3 DNA sequence: TGTGCCAGCAGGGTGACAATGAACTCTGAAGCTTTCTTT. Translated, it gives CASRVTMNSEAFF.

The rearrangement uses TRBV6-4 and TRBJ2-6; no definite D call. The CDR3 runs 16 residues. The V gene lost 4 bases and the J gene lost 4 bases, with 14 bases spanning the gap. The germline V gene encodes CDR1 MRHNA and CDR2 SNTAGT. CDR3: CASSGAMSGGANVLTF. The CDR3 DNA sequence: TGTGCCAGCAGTGGGGCAATGAGTGGCGGGGCCAACGTCCTGACTTTC.

The rearrangement links TRBV5-1 to TRBJ2-7; 10 bases line up with TRBD2. V lost 4 bases and J lost 3; bases outside the gene matches: 16. The CDR3 covers 18 residues. Germline V lookup: CDR1 SGHRS, CDR2 YFSETQ. The CDR3 DNA sequence: TGCGCCAGCAGCCAGGCCCCTAGCGGGGGAACCCTCTACTACGAGCAGTACTTC. Amino acid sequence: CASSQAPSGGTLYYEQYF.

This clone was observed a few times. The same CDR3 is also encoded by other DNA sequences in this sample. V and J are TRBV6-1 and TRBJ1-5, with a tentative D call TRBD1 (6 bases). Trimming left V 2 bases short and J 1 base short, with 9 bases between. This CDR3 contains 15 residues. Germline V gene sequence: CDR1 MNHNS, CDR2 SASEGT. This CDR3 is CASSERGGSNQPQHF. The DNA of the CDR3 is TGTGCCAGCAGTGAACGAGGGGGAAGCAATCAGCCCCAGCATTTT.

The chain has TRBV30 and TRBJ2-3; 9 positions agree with TRBD2. The CDR3 is 16 residues long. V was pared by 2 bases and J by 8 bases, with 14 bases of the junction left unmatched. Per germline, CDR1 GTSNPN and CDR2 SVGIG (reference sequence). The CDR3, as DNA: TGTGCCTGGAGTTGGCTACTAGCGGGTTCTGGTGGTACGCAGTATTTT. This encodes CAWSWLLAGSGGTQYF.

This rearrangement joins TRBV28 to TRBJ1-3; 8 positions agree with TRBD1. The V segment lost 5 bases and the J segment 6 bases; nucleotides outside the gene matches: 12. The CDR3 runs 16 residues. Germline lookup yields CDR1 MDHEN and CDR2 SYDVKM. DNA of the CDR3: TGTGCCAGCAGTCCCAACAGGGGGGTTAAGGAAAACACCATATATTTT. It specifies CASSPNRGVKENTIYF. Full variable domain (remainder filled in from reference TRBV28 and TRBJ1-3): DVKVTQSSRYLVKRTGEKVFLECVQDMDHENMFWYRQDPGLGLRLIYFSYDVKMKEKGDIPEGYSVSREKKERFSLILESASTNQTSMYLCASSPNRGVKENTIYFGEGSWLTVV.

V usage is TRBV14 and J usage is TRBJ2-6, with D maybe TRBD1 (6 bases). The V gene's germline CDR1 is SGHDN and CDR2 FVKESK. The CDR3 sequence is 15 residues long. Trimming removed 4 bases at V and 0 bases at J, with 7 bases between. Written as DNA, the CDR3 is TGTGCCAGCAGCCCAGGGGACTCTGGGGCCAACGTCCTGACTTTC. Translated: CASSPGDSGANVLTF.